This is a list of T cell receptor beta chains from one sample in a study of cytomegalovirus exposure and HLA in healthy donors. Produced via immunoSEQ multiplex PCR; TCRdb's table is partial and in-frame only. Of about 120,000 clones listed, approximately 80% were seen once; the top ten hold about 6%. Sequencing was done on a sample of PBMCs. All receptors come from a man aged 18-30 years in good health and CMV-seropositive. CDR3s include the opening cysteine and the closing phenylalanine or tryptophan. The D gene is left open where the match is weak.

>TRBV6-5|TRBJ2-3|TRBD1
CASSYEAGGSDTQYF
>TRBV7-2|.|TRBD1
CASSLEGQAAYEQYF
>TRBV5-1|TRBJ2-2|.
CASSLGAPISGELFF
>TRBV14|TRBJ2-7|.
CASSQIQGPSFYEQYF
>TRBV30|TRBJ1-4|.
CAWSGTFNEKLFF
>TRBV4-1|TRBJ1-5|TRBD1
CASSGGQGNQPQHF
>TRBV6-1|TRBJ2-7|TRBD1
CASSGLGQSSYEQYF
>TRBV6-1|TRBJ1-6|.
CASSDEGPDVDSPLHF
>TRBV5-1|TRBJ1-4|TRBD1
CASSPTGLNEKLFF
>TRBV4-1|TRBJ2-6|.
CASSQVLADSGANVLTF
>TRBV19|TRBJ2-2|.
CASSPRGYTGELFF
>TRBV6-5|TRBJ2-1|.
CASSRDLTSYNEQFF
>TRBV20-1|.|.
CSARETYEQYF
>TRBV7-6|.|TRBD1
CASSLAGTDTYEQYF
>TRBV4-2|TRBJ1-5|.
CASSQQSGSGRRYSNQPQHF
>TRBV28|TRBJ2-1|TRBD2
CASRTDSGRDNEQFF
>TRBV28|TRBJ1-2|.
CASSWGSGANYGYTF
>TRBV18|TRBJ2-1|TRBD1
CASSPDRARGNEQFF
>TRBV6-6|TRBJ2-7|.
CASSLSSYEQYF
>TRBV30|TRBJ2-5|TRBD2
CAWSARTSGGQETQYF
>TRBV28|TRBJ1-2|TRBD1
CASTSPGAGGSRYGYTF
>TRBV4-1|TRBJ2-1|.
CASRQVGDSSYNEQFF
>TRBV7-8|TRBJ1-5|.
CASSLDGAQHF
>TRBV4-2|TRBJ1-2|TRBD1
CASSQVSTGVAGYTF
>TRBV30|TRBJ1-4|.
CAWGGTPGVNEKLFF
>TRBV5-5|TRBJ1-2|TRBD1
CASSPAQGGVNYGYTF
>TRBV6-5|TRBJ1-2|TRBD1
CASSYSQGANYGYTF
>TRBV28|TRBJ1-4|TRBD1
CASSEAPGTGEGNEKLFF
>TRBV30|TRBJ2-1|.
CAWSVCRGNGNEQFF
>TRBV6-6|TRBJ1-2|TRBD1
CASSGQQGAGYTF
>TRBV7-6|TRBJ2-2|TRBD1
CASSSGQGANTGELFF
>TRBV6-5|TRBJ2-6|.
CASSYDLPGANGLTF
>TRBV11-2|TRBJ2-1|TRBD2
CASSLAGPRNEQFF